Each of the 30 T cell receptor beta chains below was sequenced from the same sample in a study of CD8 T cells in ankylosing spondylitis (TCRdb year 2017). Library construction relied on 5' RACE. For sequencing, an Illumina MiSeq was employed. Starting from the raw public reads, TCRdb applied fastp trimming at Q25, assembled clones with MiXCR and retained in-frame beta chains. Each record represents a unique CDR3 protein, reported with the most common genes and DNA among its rows. The sample table holds about 18,000 distinct CDR3 sequences, of which less than 9.5% were seen once. The top ten clonotypes cover roughly 35% of the sample. The source material was blood. Source of these receptors: a male donor with ankylosing spondylitis or in good health (not recorded which).

This chain links TRBV6-6 with TRBJ1-1, with 7 bases aligning to TRBD1. Unmatched junction bases numbered 18, after V lost 6 bases and J lost 5 bases. Germline values: CDR1 MNHNY, CDR2 SVGAGI (reference sequence). This CDR3 spans 17 amino acids. The CDR3 is CASSRKGQPGGRTEAFF. Written as DNA, the CDR3 is TGTGCCAGCAGCCGAAAGGGCCAACCAGGGGGTAGAACTGAAGCTTTCTTT.

The V gene is TRBV28, the J gene TRBJ2-1, with D possibly being TRBD2 (6 bases). The germline V and J ends were trimmed by 1 base and 10 bases, with 17 bases remaining between them. Germline values: CDR1 MDHEN, CDR2 SYDVKM. This CDR3 comprises 15 residues. CDR3 region: CASSLSWNAGTEQFF. CDR3 bases: TGTGCCAGCAGTTTATCATGGAATGCGGGGACGGAGCAGTTCTTC.

There are many counts of this clonotype. The chain uses TRBV5-1 and TRBJ2-3; 7 bases are a match to TRBD2. The CDR3 is 14 amino acids. Germline CDR1 and CDR2: SGHRS and YFSETQ. With V trimmed by 5 bases and J by 3 bases, 6 bases remained unmatched. The chain's CDR3 is CASRRRGMTDTQYF. The CDR3 DNA sequence: TGCGCCAGCAGAAGGCGGGGGATGACAGATACGCAGTATTTT.

This clonotype was counted ten times or more. The rearrangement uses TRBV7-2 and TRBJ1-1; D gene uncertain. V lost 5 bases and J lost 1, with 8 bases in between. The germline gives CDR1 SGHTA, CDR2 FQGNSA. CDR3 length: 13 residues. Written as DNA, the CDR3 is TGTGCCAGCAGCCCCCTTAGGAACACTGAAGCTTTCTTT. This sequence encodes CASSPLRNTEAFF.

This clonotype showed up just a few times. The chain has TRBV5-5 and TRBJ2-2; D possibly corresponds to TRBD2 (6 bases). The germline V and J ends were trimmed by 0 bases and 4 bases, with 10 bases remaining between them. Germline V CDR1 and CDR2: SGHKS, YYEKEE (reference sequence). CDR3 length equals 15 residues. The CDR3, as DNA: TGTGCCAGCAGCTTGGTCCGGGGGACCACCGGGGAGCTGTTTTTT. Translated, it gives CASSLVRGTTGELFF.

This clonotype has at least ten counts. The gene calls are TRBV12-3 or TRBV12-4 and TRBJ1-5; D uncertain. V lost 4 bases, J lost 6 bases, and 7 bases lay in between. The CDR3 contains 12 residues. CDR3 nucleotides: TGTGCCAGCAGTTGGGAGCGTCAGCCCCAGCATTTT. It encodes CASSWERQPQHF.

This clonotype was seen ten or more times. The V and J genes are TRBV20-1 and TRBJ1-6; D might be TRBD1 (5 bases). The CDR3 sequence is 15 residues long. Trimming removed 4 bases from V and 10 bases from J, with 20 bases in between. Germline-derived CDR1 and CDR2 are DFQATT and SNEGSKA (reference sequence). Here the CDR3 DNA reads TGCAGTGCTACAAGTTCAGAGGGGTCGGGGTCACCCCTCCACTTT. Translation: CSATSSEGSGSPLHF.

This clonotype was detected many times. The chain recombines TRBV6-2 or TRBV6-3 with TRBJ2-1; D uncertain. CDR3 length: 16 residues. Trimming took off 6 bases at V and 8 bases at J, with 23 bases between the two ends. Germline V gene sequence: CDR1 MNHEY, CDR2 SVGEGT. The CDR3 reads CASRSRGPFSLYEQFF. The CDR3 DNA sequence: TGTGCCAGCAGGTCGCGTGGACCTTTTTCTTTGTATGAGCAGTTCTTC.

This clonotype was seen ten or more times. CDR3 sequence (DNA): TGTGCCAGCGGCGGGTTAGCGGTGAACAATGAGCAGTTCTTC. It codes for CASGGLAVNNEQFF. The rearrangement uses TRBV12-3 or TRBV12-4 and TRBJ2-1; maybe TRBD2 (6 bases). The V and J ends lost 8 bases and 5 bases respectively, with 16 bases between them. The CDR3 consists of 14 residues.

This clonotype was counted between two and nine times. This rearrangement joins TRBV5-1 to TRBJ2-3; D uncertain. V shed 3 bases and J shed 5 bases, with 7 bases lying between them. This CDR3 has 12 residues. Germline CDR1 is SGHRS and CDR2 is YFSETQ. CDR3 coding DNA: TGCGCCAGCAGCTCACAGAGAGATACGCAGTATTTT. It is translated as CASSSQRDTQYF.

This clonotype has a count of ten or more. This chain joins TRBV3-1 and TRBJ2-7; D call uncertain. The V gene's germline CDR1 is LGHDT and CDR2 YNNKEL (reference sequence). V lost 1 base and J lost 7, with 5 bases in between. The CDR3 is 11 residues long. The DNA for the CDR3 is TGTGCCAGCAGCCAAGCTAGGGAGCAGTACGTC. It yields the protein CASSQAREQYV.

The J gene is TRBJ1-1, the V gene TRBV11-3, with D tentatively TRBD1 (5 bases). From germline, CDR1 is SGHNT and CDR2 YENEEA. CDR3 length equals 13 residues. Trimming removed 0 bases from V and 7 bases from J, with 9 bases in between. Here the CDR3 DNA reads TGTGCCAGCAGCTTAGAGCCGGGACTTGAAGCTTTCTTT. It yields the protein CASSLEPGLEAFF.

The chain employs TRBV5-1 and TRBJ2-7, with TRBD1 matching 9 bases. V was pared by 0 bases and J by 4 bases, with 2 bases of the junction left unmatched. This CDR3 has 14 amino acids. CDR1 and CDR2 (germline): SGHRS, YFSETQ. The CDR3 loop reads CASSLDRGLYEQYF. The DNA of the CDR3 is TGCGCCAGCAGCTTGGACAGGGGGCTTTACGAGCAGTACTTC.

This clonotype was seen a few times. The chain links TRBV30 to TRBJ2-3, with 7 bases lining up with TRBD2. V lost 6 bases to trimming and J lost 2 bases; unmatched junction nucleotides: 8. CDR1 is GTSNPN and CDR2 is SVGIG in the germline V gene (reference sequence). The CDR3 sequence is 14 residues long. CDR3 sequence: CACRELANTDTQYF. CDR3 nucleotides: TGTGCCTGCCGAGAACTAGCGAACACAGATACGCAGTATTTT.

This rearrangement joins TRBV7-8 to TRBJ2-2; weak D call: TRBD2 (6 bases). This CDR3 has 15 residues. Trimming cost V 7 bases and J 2 bases, with 14 bases left between them. From germline, CDR1 is SGHVS and CDR2 FQNEAQ. CDR3 amino acids: CASTRGTSNTGELFF. Here the CDR3 DNA reads TGTGCCAGCACCCGAGGGACTTCCAACACCGGGGAGCTGTTTTTT.

This clonotype was seen repeatedly, ten times or more. This chain connects TRBV7-2 to TRBJ2-5; 9 positions agree with TRBD2. V lost 3 bases to trimming and J lost 5 bases; unmatched junction nucleotides: 7. Germline-derived CDR1 and CDR2 are SGHTA and FQGNSA. The CDR3 runs to 15 residues. CDR3 nucleotides: TGTGCCAGCAGCTTGGGCGGGAGGGCCTGGGAGACCCAGTACTTC. Translated: CASSLGGRAWETQYF.

This clonotype showed up many times. V usage is TRBV7-2 and J usage is TRBJ2-4; the D gene is possibly TRBD1 (6 bases). V lost 5 bases and J 5 bases, leaving 16 bases between the germline ends. The CDR3 is made up of 15 amino acids. The germline gives CDR1 SGHTA, CDR2 FQGNSA. The CDR3 here is CASSVPGQFENIQYF. DNA of the CDR3: TGTGCCAGCAGCGTCCCCGGACAGTTTGAAAACATTCAGTACTTC.

This clonotype came up many times. The rearrangement uses TRBV20-1 and TRBJ2-3; 10 nucleotides match TRBD1. The CDR3 consists of 13 residues. J lost 2 bases, V lost 8 bases, and 4 bases had no gene match. Germline CDR1 and CDR2: DFQATT and SNEGSKA (reference sequence). The CDR3 DNA reads as TGCAGTTGTGGACAGGGGGACACAGATACGCAGTATTTT. Translation gives CSCGQGDTDTQYF.

The J gene is TRBJ2-7, the V gene TRBV12-3 or TRBV12-4; D call uncertain. The CDR3 is 12 residues long. Trimming pared 1 base from V and 5 bases from J, leaving 6 bases between. The CDR3 bases are TGTGCCAGCAGTTTAGAGTTCCACGAGCAGTACTTC. Translating it yields CASSLEFHEQYF.

This clonotype was counted once. The rearrangement uses TRBV20-1 and TRBJ1-3; D not certain. The germline gives CDR1 DFQATT, CDR2 SNEGSKA (reference sequence). The CDR3 spans 12 residues. V lost 4 bases and J 1 base, leaving 5 bases between the germline ends. CDR3 sequence reads: CSATQSGNTIYF. The CDR3 DNA reads TGCAGTGCTACTCAGTCTGGAAACACCATATATTTT.

Only a few counts were recorded for this clonotype. This chain connects TRBV5-1 to TRBJ2-1, with 11 bases identical to TRBD2. Germline CDR1 reads SGHRS; CDR2 reads YFSETQ. The CDR3 runs to 16 residues. V shed 4 bases, J shed 2 bases, and the junction held 5 bases outside the gene matches. CDR3 loop: CASSVTSGSAYNEQFF. The CDR3 DNA sequence: TGCGCCAGCAGCGTTACTAGCGGGAGTGCCTACAATGAGCAGTTCTTC.

This clonotype was found a few times. The rearrangement uses TRBV11-2 and TRBJ1-3; no firm D call. The CDR3 extends over 14 amino acids. Germline CDR1 and CDR2: SGHAT and FQNNGV. V gave up 4 bases and J gave up 4 bases, with 11 bases separating them. Here the CDR3 reads CASSSNIKGNTIYF. CDR3 bases: TGTGCCAGCAGCTCTAACATCAAGGGAAACACCATATATTTT. Looking up the rest from reference TRBV11-2 and TRBJ1-3 gives the full variable domain: EAGVAQSPRYKIIEKRQSVAFWCNPISGHATLYWYQQILGQGPKLLIQFQNNGVVDDSQLPKDRFSAERLKGVDSTLKIQPAKLEDSAVYLCASSSNIKGNTIYFGEGSWLTVV.

This clonotype showed up many times. J is TRBJ2-1 and V is TRBV7-2; TRBD2 is a possible D gene (6 bases). Germline V gives CDR1 SGHTA, CDR2 FQGNSA. The CDR3 extends over 15 amino acids. The V gene lost 0 bases and the J gene lost 2 bases, with 8 bases spanning the gap. The CDR3 DNA reads TGTGCCAGCAGCTTAGCTAGCGGTACCTACAATGAGCAGTTCTTC. Amino acid sequence: CASSLASGTYNEQFF.

This clonotype has a count of ten or more. This chain connects TRBV7-6 to TRBJ2-3; possibly TRBD2 for D (6 bases). Trimming left V 5 bases short and J 7 bases short, with 22 bases between. Germline-derived CDR1 and CDR2 are SGHVS and FNYEAQ. This CDR3 spans 16 amino acids. CDR3 in amino acids: CASSRRTSGPLHTQYF. The CDR3 DNA sequence: TGTGCCAGCAGCCGACGGACCAGCGGGCCCCTGCATACGCAGTATTTT.

This clonotype was found a few times. This sequence joins TRBV10-3 and TRBJ2-6; D is unresolved. V dropped 2 bases and J dropped 1 base, with 12 bases sitting between them. This CDR3 contains 17 residues. The V gene's germline CDR1 is ENHRY and CDR2 SYGVKD. CDR3 residues: CAISEPTGWSGANVLTF. CDR3 DNA: TGTGCCATCAGTGAGCCAACTGGATGGTCTGGGGCCAACGTCCTGACTTTC.

As for this clonotype: An end of the junction differs from the germline gene, which may be a read error. The V gene is TRBV5-1, the J gene TRBJ1-4; tentative D call: TRBD1 (6 bases). This CDR3 comprises 20 residues. Germline CDR1 and CDR2: SGHRS and YFSETQ. As DNA, the CDR3 is TGCGCCAGCACCTTGGGCAGGGGCCCTCTCGGGGTTGCAACTAATGAAAAACTGTTTTTT. Its translation: CASTLGRGPLGVATNEKLFF.

There are many counts of this clonotype. The CDR3 spells CASSARTLAGVRNEQFF. For the CDR3, the DNA is TGTGCCAGCAGCGCCCGAACGCTAGCGGGAGTAAGGAATGAGCAGTTCTTC. The chain has TRBV5-5 and TRBJ2-1, with 10 bases fitting TRBD2. This CDR3 region has 17 residues. The germline V gene encodes CDR1 SGHKS and CDR2 YYEKEE (reference sequence). V shed 4 bases and J 7 bases; nucleotides not matched to a gene: 14.

Many counts were recorded for this clonotype. J is TRBJ2-7 and V is TRBV29-1; no definite D call. V gave up 5 bases and J gave up 0 bases, with 8 bases separating them. Germline CDR1 SQVTM, CDR2 ANQGSEA. CDR3 length: 12 residues. CDR3 DNA sequence: TGCAGCGTTCTCTGGAGCTCCTACGAGCAGTACTTC. Translated, it gives CSVLWSSYEQYF.

Ten or more counts support this clonotype. The V gene is TRBV6-6, the J gene TRBJ2-1, with D perhaps matching TRBD2 (6 bases). The CDR3 extends over 18 amino acids. The V end lost 0 bases, the J end lost 8 bases, and 23 bases lay between the germline ends. The germline gives CDR1 MNHNY, CDR2 SVGAGI (reference sequence). The CDR3 spells CASSYSIGGTNQWDEQFF. DNA for the CDR3: TGTGCCAGCAGTTACTCAATAGGAGGGACCAACCAATGGGATGAGCAGTTCTTC.

This clonotype was counted many times. V and J are TRBV11-2 and TRBJ2-2; D is ambiguous. The CDR3 totals 12 residues. Germline-derived CDR1 and CDR2 are SGHAT and FQNNGV. Trimming stripped 5 bases from V and 6 bases from J, with 7 bases between. The CDR3 is CASSRFAGELFF. DNA of the CDR3: TGTGCCAGCAGCCGGTTCGCCGGGGAGCTGTTTTTT.